This TCR beta chain was profiled in a study of somatic mutations in cytotoxic T cells in rheumatoid arthritis. Study in general: Flow sorting at nearly 100% purity was applied to some V beta antibody-stained T-cell populations, which included V beta1+ cells sequenced for TCRB. Study results and caveats: Statistical analysis of the slight TRBV07 underrepresentation in rheumatoid arthritis patients did not adjust for multiple comparisons. Levels of CD8+ T-cell clonality in rheumatoid arthritis patients were statistically indistinguishable from those seen in age-matched healthy controls, with no significant difference.

This CDR3 comprises 13 residues. Trimming took 4 bases from V and 8 from J, leaving 12 bases between them. The germline V gene encodes CDR1 SEHNR and CDR2 FQNEAQ (reference sequence). With regard to this clone: Its antigen is still unknown.

The assay was immunoSEQ multiplex PCR, and TCRdb's table has in-frame clones only and misses some. The repertoire holds 15,000 to 20,000 clones, with around 80% as singletons. The chain is built from TRBV7-9 and TRBJ1-5; weak D call: TRBD1 (6 bases). The TCR comes from an adult with rheumatoid arthritis. The source material was CD8+ T cells sorted from blood. The CDR3 region is CASSWAGVEPQHF. The CDR3 DNA follows: TGTGCCAGCAGCTGGGCAGGGGTCGAGCCCCAGCATTTT.